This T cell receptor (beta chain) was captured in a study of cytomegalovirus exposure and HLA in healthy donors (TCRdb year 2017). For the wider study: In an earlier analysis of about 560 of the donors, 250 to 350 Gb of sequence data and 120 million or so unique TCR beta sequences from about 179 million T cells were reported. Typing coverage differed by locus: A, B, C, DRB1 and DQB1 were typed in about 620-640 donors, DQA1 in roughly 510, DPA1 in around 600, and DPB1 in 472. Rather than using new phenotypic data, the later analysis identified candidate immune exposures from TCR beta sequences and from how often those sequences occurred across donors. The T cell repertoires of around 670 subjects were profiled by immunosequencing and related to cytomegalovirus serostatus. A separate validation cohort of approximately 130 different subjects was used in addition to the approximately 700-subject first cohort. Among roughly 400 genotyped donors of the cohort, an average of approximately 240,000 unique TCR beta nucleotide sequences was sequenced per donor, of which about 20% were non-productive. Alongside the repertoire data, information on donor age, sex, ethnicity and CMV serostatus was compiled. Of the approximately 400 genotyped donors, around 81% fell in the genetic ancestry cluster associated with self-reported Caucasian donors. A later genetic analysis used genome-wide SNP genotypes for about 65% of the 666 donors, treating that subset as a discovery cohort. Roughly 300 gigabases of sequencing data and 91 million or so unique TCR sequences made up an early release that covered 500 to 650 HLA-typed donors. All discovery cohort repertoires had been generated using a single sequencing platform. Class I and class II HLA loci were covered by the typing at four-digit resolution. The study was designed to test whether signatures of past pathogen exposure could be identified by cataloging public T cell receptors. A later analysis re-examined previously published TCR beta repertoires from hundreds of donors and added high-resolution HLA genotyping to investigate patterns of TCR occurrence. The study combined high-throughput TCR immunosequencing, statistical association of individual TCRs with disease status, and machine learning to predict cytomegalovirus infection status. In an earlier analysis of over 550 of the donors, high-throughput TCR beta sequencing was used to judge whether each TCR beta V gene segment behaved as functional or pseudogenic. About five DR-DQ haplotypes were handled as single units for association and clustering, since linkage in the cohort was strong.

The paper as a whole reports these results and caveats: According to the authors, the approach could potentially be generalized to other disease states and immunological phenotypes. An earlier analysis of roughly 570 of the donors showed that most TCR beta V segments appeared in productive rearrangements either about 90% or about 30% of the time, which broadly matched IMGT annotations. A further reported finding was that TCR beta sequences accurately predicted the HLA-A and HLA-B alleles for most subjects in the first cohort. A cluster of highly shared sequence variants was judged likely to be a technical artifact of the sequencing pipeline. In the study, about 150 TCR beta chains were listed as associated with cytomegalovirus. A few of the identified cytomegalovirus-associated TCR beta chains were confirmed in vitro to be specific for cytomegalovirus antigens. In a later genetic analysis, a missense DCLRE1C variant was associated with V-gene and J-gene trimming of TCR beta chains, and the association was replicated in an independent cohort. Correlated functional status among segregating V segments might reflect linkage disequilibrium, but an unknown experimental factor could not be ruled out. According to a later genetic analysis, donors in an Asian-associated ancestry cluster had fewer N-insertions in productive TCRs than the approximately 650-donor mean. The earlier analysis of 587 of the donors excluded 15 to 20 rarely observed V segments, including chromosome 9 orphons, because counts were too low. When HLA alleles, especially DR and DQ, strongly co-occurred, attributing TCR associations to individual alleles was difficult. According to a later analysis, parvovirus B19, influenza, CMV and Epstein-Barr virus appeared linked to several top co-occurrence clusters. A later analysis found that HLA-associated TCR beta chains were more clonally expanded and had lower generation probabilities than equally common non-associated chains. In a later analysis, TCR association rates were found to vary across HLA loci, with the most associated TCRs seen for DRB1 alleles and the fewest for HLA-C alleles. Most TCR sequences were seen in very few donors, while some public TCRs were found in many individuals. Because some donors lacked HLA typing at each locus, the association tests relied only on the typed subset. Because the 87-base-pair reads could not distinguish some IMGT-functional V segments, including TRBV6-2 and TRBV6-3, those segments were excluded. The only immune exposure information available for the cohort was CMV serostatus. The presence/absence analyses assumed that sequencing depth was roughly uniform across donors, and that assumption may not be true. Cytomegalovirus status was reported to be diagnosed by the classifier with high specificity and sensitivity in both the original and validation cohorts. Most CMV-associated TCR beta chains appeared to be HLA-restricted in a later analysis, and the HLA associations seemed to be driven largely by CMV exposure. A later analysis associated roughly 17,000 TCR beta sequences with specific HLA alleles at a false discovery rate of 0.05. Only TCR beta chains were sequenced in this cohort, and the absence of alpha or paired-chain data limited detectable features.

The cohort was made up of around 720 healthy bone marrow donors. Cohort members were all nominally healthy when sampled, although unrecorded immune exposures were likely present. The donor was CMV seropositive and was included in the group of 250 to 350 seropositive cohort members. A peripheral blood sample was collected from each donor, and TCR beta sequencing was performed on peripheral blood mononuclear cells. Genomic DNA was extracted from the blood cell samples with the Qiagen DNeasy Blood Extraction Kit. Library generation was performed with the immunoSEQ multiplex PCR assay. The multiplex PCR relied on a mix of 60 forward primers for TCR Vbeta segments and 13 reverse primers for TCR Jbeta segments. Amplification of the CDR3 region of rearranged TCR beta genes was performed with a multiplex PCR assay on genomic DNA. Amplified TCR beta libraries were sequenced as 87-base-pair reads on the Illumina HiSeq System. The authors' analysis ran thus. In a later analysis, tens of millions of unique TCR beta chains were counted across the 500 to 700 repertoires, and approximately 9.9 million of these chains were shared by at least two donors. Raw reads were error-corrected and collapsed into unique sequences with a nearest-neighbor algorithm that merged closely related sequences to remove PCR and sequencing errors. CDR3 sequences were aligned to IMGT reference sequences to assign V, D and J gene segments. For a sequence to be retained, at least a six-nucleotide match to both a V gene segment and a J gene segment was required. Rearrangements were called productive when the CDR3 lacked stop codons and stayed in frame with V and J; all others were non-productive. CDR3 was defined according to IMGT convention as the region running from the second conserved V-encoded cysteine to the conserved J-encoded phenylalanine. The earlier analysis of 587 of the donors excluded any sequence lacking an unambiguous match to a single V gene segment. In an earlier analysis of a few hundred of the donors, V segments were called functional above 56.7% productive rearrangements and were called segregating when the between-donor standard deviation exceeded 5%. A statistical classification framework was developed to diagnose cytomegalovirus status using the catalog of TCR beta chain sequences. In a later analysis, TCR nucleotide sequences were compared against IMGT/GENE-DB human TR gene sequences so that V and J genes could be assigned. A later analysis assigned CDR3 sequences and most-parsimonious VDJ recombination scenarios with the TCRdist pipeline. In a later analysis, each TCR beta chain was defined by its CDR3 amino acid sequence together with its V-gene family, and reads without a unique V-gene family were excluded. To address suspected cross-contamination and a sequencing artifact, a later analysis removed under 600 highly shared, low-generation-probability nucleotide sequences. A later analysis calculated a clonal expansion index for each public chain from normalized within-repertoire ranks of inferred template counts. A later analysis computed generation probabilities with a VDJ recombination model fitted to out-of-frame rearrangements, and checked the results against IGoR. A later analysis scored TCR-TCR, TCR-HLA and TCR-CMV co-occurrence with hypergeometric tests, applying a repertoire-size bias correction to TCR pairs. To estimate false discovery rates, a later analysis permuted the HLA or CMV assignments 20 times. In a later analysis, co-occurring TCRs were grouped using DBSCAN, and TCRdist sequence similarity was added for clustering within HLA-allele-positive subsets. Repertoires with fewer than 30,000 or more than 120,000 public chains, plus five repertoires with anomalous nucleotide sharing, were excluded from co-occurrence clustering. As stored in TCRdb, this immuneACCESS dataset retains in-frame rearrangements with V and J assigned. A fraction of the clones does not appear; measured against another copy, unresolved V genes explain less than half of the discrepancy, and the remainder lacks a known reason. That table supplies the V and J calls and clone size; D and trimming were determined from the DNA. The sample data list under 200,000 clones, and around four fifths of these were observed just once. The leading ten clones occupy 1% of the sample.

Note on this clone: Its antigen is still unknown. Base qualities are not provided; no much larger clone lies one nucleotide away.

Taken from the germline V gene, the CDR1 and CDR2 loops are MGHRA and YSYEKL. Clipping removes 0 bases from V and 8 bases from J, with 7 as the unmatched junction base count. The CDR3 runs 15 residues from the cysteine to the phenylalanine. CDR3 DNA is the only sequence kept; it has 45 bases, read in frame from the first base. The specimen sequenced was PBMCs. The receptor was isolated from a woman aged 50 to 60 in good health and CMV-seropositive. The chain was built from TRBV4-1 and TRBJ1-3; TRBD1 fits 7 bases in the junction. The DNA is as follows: TGCGCCAGCAGCCAAGAGGTGCAGGGGGAAGACACCATATATTTT. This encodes CASSQEVQGEDTIYF.